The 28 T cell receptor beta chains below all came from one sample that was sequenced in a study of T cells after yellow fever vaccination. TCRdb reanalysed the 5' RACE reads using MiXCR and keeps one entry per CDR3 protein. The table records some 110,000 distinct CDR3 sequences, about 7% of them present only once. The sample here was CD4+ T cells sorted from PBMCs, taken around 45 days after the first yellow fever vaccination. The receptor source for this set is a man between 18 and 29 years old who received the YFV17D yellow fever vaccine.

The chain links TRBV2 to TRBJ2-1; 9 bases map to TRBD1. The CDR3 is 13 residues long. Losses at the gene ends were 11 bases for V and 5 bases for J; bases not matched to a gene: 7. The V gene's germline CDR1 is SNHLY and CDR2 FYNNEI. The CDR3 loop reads CAGAGTGNNEQFF. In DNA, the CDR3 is TGTGCCGGGGCCGGGACAGGGAACAATGAGCAGTTCTTC.

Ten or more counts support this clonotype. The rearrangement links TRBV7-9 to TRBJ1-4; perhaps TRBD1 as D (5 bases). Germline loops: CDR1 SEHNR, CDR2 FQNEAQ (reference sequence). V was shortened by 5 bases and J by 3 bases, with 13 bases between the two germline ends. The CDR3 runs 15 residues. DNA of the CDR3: TGTGCCAGCAGCCAATTTTCCAGGGCTAATGAAAAACTGTTTTTT. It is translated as CASSQFSRANEKLFF.

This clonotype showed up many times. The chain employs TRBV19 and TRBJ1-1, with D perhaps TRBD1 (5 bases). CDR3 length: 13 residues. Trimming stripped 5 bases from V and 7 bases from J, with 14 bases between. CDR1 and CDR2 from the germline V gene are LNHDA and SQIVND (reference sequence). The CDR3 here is CASSSDIWSEAFF. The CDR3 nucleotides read TGTGCCAGTAGTTCGGACATCTGGAGTGAAGCTTTCTTT. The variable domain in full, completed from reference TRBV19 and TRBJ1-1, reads DGGITQSPKYLFRKEGQNVTLSCEQNLNHDAMYWYRQDPGQGLRLIYYSQIVNDFQKGDIAEGYSVSREKKESFPLTVTSAQKNPTAFYLCASSSDIWSEAFFGQGTRLTVV.

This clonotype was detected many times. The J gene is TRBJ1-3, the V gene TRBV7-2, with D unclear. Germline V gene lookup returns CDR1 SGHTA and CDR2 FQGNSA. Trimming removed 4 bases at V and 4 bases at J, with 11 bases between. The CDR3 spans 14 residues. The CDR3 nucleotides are TGTGCCAGCAGCTCACACCCGCCGGGAAACACCATATATTTT. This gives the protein CASSSHPPGNTIYF.

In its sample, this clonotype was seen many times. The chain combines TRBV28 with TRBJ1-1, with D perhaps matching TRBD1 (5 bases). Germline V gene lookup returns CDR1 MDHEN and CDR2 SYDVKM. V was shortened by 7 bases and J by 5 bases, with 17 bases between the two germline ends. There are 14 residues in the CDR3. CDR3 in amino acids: CASTPGGTGTEAFF. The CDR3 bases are TGTGCCAGCACCCCAGGAGGGACGGGGACTGAAGCTTTCTTT.

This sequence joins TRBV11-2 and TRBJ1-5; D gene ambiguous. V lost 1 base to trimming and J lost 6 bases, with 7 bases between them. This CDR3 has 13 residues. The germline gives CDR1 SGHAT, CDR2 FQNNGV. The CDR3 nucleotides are TGTGCCAGCAGCTTAGTAGGGTCTCAGCCCCAGCATTTT. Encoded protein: CASSLVGSQPQHF.

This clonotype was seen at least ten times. This CDR3 is CASSLKGRGGTLSYEQYF. CDR3 DNA: TGTGCCAGCAGTTTAAAAGGGCGGGGGGGAACTCTCTCCTACGAGCAGTACTTC. This rearrangement joins TRBV27 to TRBJ2-7, with 9 bases fitting TRBD2. V shed 2 bases, J shed 0 bases, and the junction held 11 bases outside the gene matches. The CDR3 has 18 residues. In germline, CDR1 is MNHEY, CDR2 SMNVEV (reference sequence).

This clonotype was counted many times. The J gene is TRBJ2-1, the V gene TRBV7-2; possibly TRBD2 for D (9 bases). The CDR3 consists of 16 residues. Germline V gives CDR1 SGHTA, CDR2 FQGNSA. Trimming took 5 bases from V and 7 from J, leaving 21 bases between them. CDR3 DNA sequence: TGTGCCAGCAGCCCAGGGGGCGGGGGGGCCAGGAATGAGCAGTTCTTC. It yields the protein CASSPGGGGARNEQFF.

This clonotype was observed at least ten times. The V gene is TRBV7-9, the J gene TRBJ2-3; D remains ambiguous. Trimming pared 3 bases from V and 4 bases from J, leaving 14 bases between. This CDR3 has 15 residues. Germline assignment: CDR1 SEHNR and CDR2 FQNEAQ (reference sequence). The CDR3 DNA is TGTGCCAGCAGCTTCCGAGGTCCTTCGTCAGATACGCAGTATTTT. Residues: CASSFRGPSSDTQYF.

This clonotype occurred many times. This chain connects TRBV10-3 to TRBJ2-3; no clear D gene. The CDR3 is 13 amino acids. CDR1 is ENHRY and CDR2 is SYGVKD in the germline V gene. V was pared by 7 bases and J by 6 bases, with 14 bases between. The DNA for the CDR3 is TGTGCCATCACATCGGACCCGGCGGATACGCAGTATTTT. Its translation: CAITSDPADTQYF.

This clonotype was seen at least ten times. This CDR3 is CATSRVPPTGTSKSTDTQYF. CDR3 in DNA: TGTGCCACCAGCAGAGTTCCCCCCACCGGGACTAGCAAGAGCACAGATACGCAGTATTTT. The gene calls are TRBV15 and TRBJ2-3; 9 nucleotides line up with TRBD2. V lost 1 base, J lost 0 bases, and 14 bases stayed unmatched. This CDR3 contains 20 residues. Per the germline V gene, CDR1 is LNHNV and CDR2 is YYDKDF (reference sequence).

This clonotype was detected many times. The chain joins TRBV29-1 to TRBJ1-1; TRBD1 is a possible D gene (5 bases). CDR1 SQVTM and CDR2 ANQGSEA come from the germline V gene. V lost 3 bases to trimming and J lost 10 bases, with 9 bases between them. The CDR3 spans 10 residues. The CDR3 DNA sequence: TGCAGCGTTGAGGAGGGGATAGCTTTCTTT. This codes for CSVEEGIAFF.

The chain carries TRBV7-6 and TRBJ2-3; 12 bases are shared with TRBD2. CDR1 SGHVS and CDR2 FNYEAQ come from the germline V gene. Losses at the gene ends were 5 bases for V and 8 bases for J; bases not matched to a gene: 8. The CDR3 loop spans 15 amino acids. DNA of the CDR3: TGTGCCAGCAGCCCCCGGACTAGCGGGGTCAGTACGCAGTATTTT. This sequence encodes CASSPRTSGVSTQYF.

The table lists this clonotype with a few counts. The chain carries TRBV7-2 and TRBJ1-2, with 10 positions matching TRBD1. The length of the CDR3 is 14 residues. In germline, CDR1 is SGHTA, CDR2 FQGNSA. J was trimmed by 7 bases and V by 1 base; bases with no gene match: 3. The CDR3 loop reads CASSLGQGAGGYTF. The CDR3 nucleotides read TGTGCCAGCAGCTTAGGACAGGGGGCGGGTGGCTACACCTTC.

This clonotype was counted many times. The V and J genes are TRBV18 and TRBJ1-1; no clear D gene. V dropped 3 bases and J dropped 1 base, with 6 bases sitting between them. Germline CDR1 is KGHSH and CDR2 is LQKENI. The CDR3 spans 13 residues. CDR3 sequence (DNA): TGTGCCAGCTCACCTATCGAGAACACTGAAGCTTTCTTT. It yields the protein CASSPIENTEAFF.

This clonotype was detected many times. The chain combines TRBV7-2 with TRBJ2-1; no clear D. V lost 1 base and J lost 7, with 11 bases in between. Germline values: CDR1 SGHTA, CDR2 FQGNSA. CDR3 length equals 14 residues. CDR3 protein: CASSLGTGWNEQFF. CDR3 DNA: TGTGCCAGCAGCTTAGGGACCGGTTGGAATGAGCAGTTCTTC. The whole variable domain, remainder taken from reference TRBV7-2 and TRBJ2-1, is GAGVSQSPSNKVTEKGKDVELRCDPISGHTALYWYRQSLGQGLEFLIYFQGNSAPDKSGLPSDRFSAERTGGSVSTLTIQRTQQEDSAVYLCASSLGTGWNEQFFGPGTRLTVL.

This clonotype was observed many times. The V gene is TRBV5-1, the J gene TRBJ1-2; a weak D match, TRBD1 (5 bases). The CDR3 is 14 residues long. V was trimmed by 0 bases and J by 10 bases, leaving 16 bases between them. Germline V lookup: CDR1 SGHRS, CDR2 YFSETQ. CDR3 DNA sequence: TGCGCCAGCAGCTTGGCGCAGGGCTTTATTGACTACACCTTC. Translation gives CASSLAQGFIDYTF.

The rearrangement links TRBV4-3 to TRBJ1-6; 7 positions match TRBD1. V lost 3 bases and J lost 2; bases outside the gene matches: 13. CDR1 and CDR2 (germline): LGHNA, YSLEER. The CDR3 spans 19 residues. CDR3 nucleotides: TGCGCCAGCAGCCAGGGAGCCCGGGACAGAGGGCCCTATAATTCACCCCTCCACTTT. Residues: CASSQGARDRGPYNSPLHF.

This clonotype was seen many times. The CDR3 DNA follows: TGTGCCAGCAGCCGGGCCTCGGTAGGTGGCGATGAGCAGTTCTTC. This sequence encodes CASSRASVGGDEQFF. The rearrangement uses TRBV5-8 and TRBJ2-1; unclear D gene. With 4 bases removed from V and 8 bases from J, the gap between germline ends came to 19 bases. The germline V gene has CDR1 SGHTS and CDR2 YDEGEE. The CDR3 runs 15 residues. The variable domain in full, with the rest retrieved from reference TRBV5-8 and TRBJ2-1, is EAGVTQSPTHLIKTRGQQATLRCSPISGHTSVYWYQQALGLGLQFLLWYDEGEERNRGNFPPRFSGRQFPNYSSELNVNALELEDSALYLCASSRASVGGDEQFFGPGTRLTVL.

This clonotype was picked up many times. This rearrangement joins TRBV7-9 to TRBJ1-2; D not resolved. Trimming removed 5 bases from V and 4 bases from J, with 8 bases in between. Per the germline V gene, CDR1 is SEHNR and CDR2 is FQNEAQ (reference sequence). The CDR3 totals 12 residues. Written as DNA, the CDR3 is TGTGCCAGCAGCCGGGTCGGCTATGGCTACACCTTC. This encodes CASSRVGYGYTF.

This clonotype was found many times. CDR3 residues: CSVVSKHHNEQFF. CDR3 DNA sequence: TGCAGCGTTGTATCGAAGCACCACAATGAGCAGTTCTTC. The genes are TRBV29-1 and TRBJ2-1; no firm D call. This CDR3 comprises 13 residues. The ends were cut back, 4 bases at V and 5 bases at J, with 12 bases in the middle. Germline V gene data show CDR1 as SQVTM and CDR2 as ANQGSEA.

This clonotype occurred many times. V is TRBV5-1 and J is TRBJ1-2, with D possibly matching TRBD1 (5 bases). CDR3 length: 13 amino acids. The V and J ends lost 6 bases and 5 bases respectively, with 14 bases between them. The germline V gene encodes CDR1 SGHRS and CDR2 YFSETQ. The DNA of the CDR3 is TGCGCCAGCACCGAAGGGGCTTCTTATGGCTACACCTTC. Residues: CASTEGASYGYTF.

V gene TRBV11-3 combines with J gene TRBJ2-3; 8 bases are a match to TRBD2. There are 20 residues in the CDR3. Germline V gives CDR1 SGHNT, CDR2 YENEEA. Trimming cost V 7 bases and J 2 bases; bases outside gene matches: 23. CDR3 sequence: CASNSPHRGGGTRATDTQYF. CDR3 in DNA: TGTGCCAGCAACTCCCCCCACCGCGGCGGGGGGACACGCGCCACAGATACGCAGTATTTT.

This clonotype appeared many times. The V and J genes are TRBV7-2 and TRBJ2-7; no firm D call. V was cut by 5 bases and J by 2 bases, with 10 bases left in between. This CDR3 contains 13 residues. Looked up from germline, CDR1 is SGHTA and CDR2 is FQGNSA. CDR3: CASSEAPTYEQYV. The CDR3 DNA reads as TGTGCCAGCAGCGAAGCCCCGACCTACGAGCAGTACGTC.

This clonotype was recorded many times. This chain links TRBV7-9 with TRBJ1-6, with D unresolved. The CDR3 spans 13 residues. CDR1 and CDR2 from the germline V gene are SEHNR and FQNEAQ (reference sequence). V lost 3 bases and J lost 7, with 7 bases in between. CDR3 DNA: TGTGCCAGCAGCTTTGGTAGAAATTCACCCCTCCACTTT. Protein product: CASSFGRNSPLHF.

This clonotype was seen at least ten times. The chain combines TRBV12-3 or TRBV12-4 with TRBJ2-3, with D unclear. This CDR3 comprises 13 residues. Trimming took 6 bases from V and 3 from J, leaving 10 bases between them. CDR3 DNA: TGTGCCAGCAGGGCCCTCGGGACAGATACGCAGTATTTT. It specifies CASRALGTDTQYF.

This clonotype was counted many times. In DNA, the CDR3 is TGTGCCAGCAGCTTTACAGAGAGCTCCTACAATGAGCAGTTCTTC. Translating it yields CASSFTESSYNEQFF. The J gene is TRBJ2-1, the V gene TRBV5-6, with D uncertain. In germline, CDR1 is SGHDT, CDR2 YYEEEE. The CDR3 contains 15 residues. Trimming pared 2 bases from V and 0 bases from J, leaving 9 bases between.

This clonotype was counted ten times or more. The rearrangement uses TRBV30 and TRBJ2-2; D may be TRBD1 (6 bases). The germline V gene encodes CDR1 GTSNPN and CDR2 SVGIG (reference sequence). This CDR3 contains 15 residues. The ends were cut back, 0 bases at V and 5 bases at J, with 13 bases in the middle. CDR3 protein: CAWSVGGTFTGELFF. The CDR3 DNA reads TGTGCCTGGAGTGTAGGGGGAACTTTTACCGGGGAGCTGTTTTTT.